This section outlines one TCR beta chain sequence together with its context. Its matching antigen is unknown. Run at survey level, the immunoSEQ assay was version v3.0. The assay was immunoSEQ multiplex PCR, and TCRdb's table has in-frame clones only and misses some. Of roughly 16,000 clones listed, about 94% are singletons. The data stem from a study of long-term antiretroviral therapy in people with HIV. Study in general: By about a decade, the earliest samples predate the 2015 immediate-ART recommendation.

CDR3 size: 15 residues. The germline V gene has CDR1 SGHVS and CDR2 FQNEAQ. J lost 3 bases, V lost 5 bases, and 9 bases had no gene match. Whole-study results and caveats: Dominance of pre-ART expanded clones persisted, fluctuating and often declining after ART. Whereas controls had wider CDR3 length ranges, HIV repertoires had narrower ones.

Every specimen provided about 1-10 million cryopreserved PBMC before DNA extraction took place. This sequence originates from a woman aged 50 to 65 with HIV. Sequences were derived from unsorted PBMCs, sampled 6 to 6.5 years after starting antiretroviral therapy. This chain connects TRBV7-8 to TRBJ2-7; 8 nucleotides match TRBD1. CDR3 residues: CASSKDRVGFYEQYF. CDR3 DNA: TGTGCCAGCAGCAAGGACAGGGTAGGCTTCTACGAGCAGTACTTC. The complete variable domain, with remaining parts taken from reference TRBV7-8 and TRBJ2-7, reads GAGVSQSPRYKVAKRGQDVALRCDPISGHVSLFWYQQALGQGPEFLTYFQNEAQLDKSGLPSDRFFAERPEGSVSTLKIQRTQQEDSAVYLCASSKDRVGFYEQYFGPGTRLTVT.